This TCR beta chain was recorded in a study of CD8 T cells in ankylosing spondylitis. General study results and limits: Disease-linked clones displayed a CD8+ phenotype and appeared relatively rarely in peripheral blood. Significantly higher representation of disease-linked clones was reported for matched ankylosing spondylitis synovial fluid. Seemingly distinctive of ankylosing spondylitis blood was a TCR beta motif formed by eight highly homologous variants.

Many counts were recorded for this clonotype. No antigen is known for it. An end of the junction differs from the germline gene, which may be a read error. Each TCR beta library was made by quantitative 5'-RACE that incorporated molecular barcodes. TCRdb re-called the 5' RACE reads through MiXCR, storing one row per CDR3 protein. Here the sample spans hundreds of thousands of distinct CDR3 sequences, approximately 9% being singletons. The sequence was collected from a male donor with ankylosing spondylitis or in good health (not recorded which). The sample was blood, either unsorted or a sorted T cell fraction (not recorded which).

CDR3: CASSLDSYTEAFF. Written as DNA, the CDR3 is TGCGCCAGCAGCTTGGACAGTTACACTGAAGCTTTCTTT. The chain has TRBV7-8 and TRBJ1-1, with D possibly being TRBD1 (6 bases). The CDR3 is made up of 13 amino acids. Per the germline V gene, CDR1 is SGHVS and CDR2 is FQNEAQ.